Below are 12 T cell receptor beta chains sequenced from a single sample in a study of blood T cell repertoires in COVID-19. The method was immunoSEQ multiplex PCR; TCRdb's version includes in-frame clones alone and lacks a portion of them. The sample gives about 530,000 clones, roughly 89% of which show up once; 7.5% to 9.5% is in the top ten. Material: peripheral blood. These receptors all stem from a woman between 50 and 59 years old with COVID-19, enrolled during active disease.

The chain recombines TRBV18 with TRBJ1-1, with a weak D call TRBD1 (5 bases). Germline V gene sequence: CDR1 KGHSH, CDR2 LQKENI. This CDR3 has 13 residues. Trimming removed 6 bases from V and 9 bases from J, with 17 bases in between. The CDR3 DNA is TGTGCCAGCTCTACCGGGCAGGGTGAGCAAGCTTTCTTT. Its translation: CASSTGQGEQAFF. The full variable domain, in which reference TRBV18 and TRBJ1-1 provide the parts outside the CDR3, is NAGVMQNPRHLVRRRGQEARLRCSPMKGHSHVYWYRQLPEEGLKFMVYLQKENIIDESGMPKERFSAEFPKEGPSILRIQQVVRGDSAAYFCASSTGQGEQAFFGQGTRLTVV.

CDR3 region: CASSEAWRDRGTNTEAFF. The CDR3 region has the DNA TGTGCCAGCAGTGAGGCCTGGAGGGACAGGGGTACGAACACTGAAGCTTTCTTT. The chain recombines TRBV2 with TRBJ1-1; 10 bases are a match to TRBD1. V lost 3 bases, J lost 1 base, and 11 bases stayed unmatched. Germline CDR1 and CDR2: SNHLY and FYNNEI. CDR3 length: 18 amino acids.

Only one count was recorded for this clone. This sequence joins TRBV5-6 and TRBJ1-6; D is undetermined. Germline CDR1 is SGHDT and CDR2 is YYEEEE. The CDR3 extends over 15 amino acids. The germline V and J ends were trimmed by 3 bases and 10 bases, with 17 bases remaining between them. CDR3 DNA: TGTGCCAGCAGCTCACTAACTGGGCCGGGGTCACCCCTCCACTTT. This sequence encodes CASSSLTGPGSPLHF.

The chain uses TRBV24-1 and TRBJ2-6, with D unclear. The CDR3 contains 16 residues. From germline, CDR1 is KGHDR and CDR2 SFDVKD. V was trimmed by 2 bases and J by 1 base, leaving 8 bases between them. The CDR3 protein is CATSDSARSGANVLTF. CDR3 nucleotides: TGTGCCACCAGTGATTCTGCTCGGTCTGGGGCCAACGTCCTGACTTTC.

The chain joins TRBV12-3 or TRBV12-4 to TRBJ1-1; weak D call: TRBD1 (6 bases). The V and J ends lost 3 bases and 10 bases respectively, with 15 bases between them. There are 13 residues in the CDR3. This chain's CDR3 is CASSFAGGLTAFF. CDR3 sequence (DNA): TGTGCCAGCAGTTTTGCCGGGGGGCTCACAGCTTTCTTT.

In regard to this clone: The sample contains more than one DNA sequence encoding this CDR3. The chain is built from TRBV6-5 and TRBJ2-7; possible D gene TRBD1, 6 bases. CDR1 MNHEY and CDR2 SVGAGI come from the germline V gene. V was shortened by 0 bases and J by 3 bases, with 9 bases between the two germline ends. This CDR3 spans 14 amino acids. In DNA, the CDR3 is TGTGCCAGCAGTTACTCGTCAGGGGTCTACGAGCAGTACTTC. This translates into CASSYSSGVYEQYF.

The chain links TRBV28 to TRBJ1-4, with 8 bases that match TRBD1. CDR1 is MDHEN, CDR2 SYDVKM, per germline. CDR3 length: 16 residues. The V segment lost 5 bases and the J segment 8 bases; nucleotides outside the gene matches: 13. This CDR3 is CASSPYGTGAGEKLFF. As DNA, the CDR3 is TGTGCCAGCAGTCCCTACGGGACAGGAGCTGGAGAAAAACTGTTTTTT. Combining the CDR3 with reference TRBV28 and TRBJ1-4 gives the whole variable domain DVKVTQSSRYLVKRTGEKVFLECVQDMDHENMFWYRQDPGLGLRLIYFSYDVKMKEKGDIPEGYSVSREKKERFSLILESASTNQTSMYLCASSPYGTGAGEKLFFGSGTQLSVL.

The rearrangement joins TRBV24-1 to TRBJ1-2; D is unresolved. V was pared by 6 bases and J by 1 base, with 11 bases between. This CDR3 spans 14 amino acids. In germline, CDR1 is KGHDR, CDR2 SFDVKD. The CDR3 sequence: CATSPPVINYGYTF. CDR3 sequence (DNA): TGTGCCACCAGTCCGCCAGTTATTAACTATGGCTACACCTTC.

The chain joins TRBV5-4 to TRBJ2-3; TRBD2 matches 8 bases. The germline CDR1 and CDR2 sequences are SGHNT and YYREEE (reference sequence). CDR3 length: 16 amino acids. V shed 0 bases, J shed 5 bases, and the junction held 8 bases outside the gene matches. The CDR3 DNA reads TGTGCCAGCAGCTTGGGAATCGGGGGGGCCGTAGATACGCAGTATTTT. It codes for CASSLGIGGAVDTQYF.

The chain has TRBV14 and TRBJ1-1; D is perhaps TRBD1 (6 bases). V was cut by 3 bases and J by 4 bases, with 9 bases left in between. The CDR3 is 13 residues long. The germline gives CDR1 SGHDN, CDR2 FVKESK. CDR3 region: CASSQARGTEAFF. For the CDR3, the DNA is TGTGCCAGCAGCCAGGCCAGGGGCACTGAAGCTTTCTTT. Together with reference TRBV14 and TRBJ1-1, the CDR3 gives the full variable domain: EAGVTQFPSHSVIEKGQTVTLRCDPISGHDNLYWYRRVMGKEIKFLLHFVKESKQDESGMPNNRFLAERTGGTYSTLKVQPAELEDSGVYFCASSQARGTEAFFGQGTRLTVV.

This chain connects TRBV6-5 to TRBJ2-1; perhaps TRBD2 as D (6 bases). The CDR3 has 13 amino acids. V lost 9 bases and J 3 bases, leaving 12 bases between the germline ends. In germline, CDR1 is MNHEY, CDR2 SVGAGI. In DNA, the CDR3 is TGTGCCAGGTACCGGGGGTACTACAATGAGCAGTTCTTC. Amino acid sequence: CARYRGYYNEQFF.

The chain joins TRBV27 to TRBJ1-5; D gene ambiguous. Per the germline V gene, CDR1 is MNHEY and CDR2 is SMNVEV (reference sequence). CDR3 length: 12 residues. The V end lost 3 bases, the J end lost 7 bases, and 7 bases lay between the germline ends. The CDR3 loop reads CASSFGGQPQHF. The CDR3 region has the DNA TGTGCCAGCAGTTTTGGCGGGCAGCCCCAGCATTTT.